The rows below give T cell receptor beta chains drawn from one sample of a study of regulatory T cells in long-lasting Graves disease. TCRdb reanalysed the multiplex PCR reads using MiXCR and keeps one entry per CDR3 protein. This table has about 380,000 distinct CDR3 sequences, 15% to 18% appearing once. This specimen was peripheral blood mononuclear cells (PBMCs), taken at new diagnosis, from a patient treated with antithyroid drugs. The receptors shown here come from a female donor with Graves disease. The CDR3 runs from the conserved cysteine through the conserved F or W. A D gene is named only where the DNA matches it firmly. Clone size is not always given. Where it is, it says once, few, many or a class for expanded clones.

TRBJ2-1	TRBV28	many	-	TGTGCCAGCAGTCCTTTCGGGCAGGGGTTCCAGAATGAGCAGTTCTTC	CASSPFGQGFQNEQFF
TRBJ1-2	TRBV12-3/TRBV12-4	many	TRBD1	TGTGCCAGCAGCCCCGGTCAGGGGGGTCACTATGGCTACACCTTC	CASSPGQGGHYGYTF
TRBJ1-5	TRBV12-3/TRBV12-4	-	-	TGTGCCAGCAGTCGGTGGGACAATCAGCCCCAGCATTTT	CASSRWDNQPQHF
TRBJ1-1	TRBV7-3	few	-	TGTGCCAGCAGCTTAAAGGGGTTGGGGGGTAGTACTGAAGCTTTCTTT	CASSLKGLGGSTEAFF
TRBJ1-1	TRBV9	-	-	TGTGCCAGCAGCCCCCGGGGGGAGCGGGGGGCCAAGAACACTGAAGCTTTCTTT	CASSPRGERGAKNTEAFF
TRBJ2-1	TRBV19	-	-	TGTGCCAGTAGTATGTTCAATGAGCAGTTCTTC	CASSMFNEQFF
TRBJ1-6	TRBV5-1	many	-	TGTGCCAGCAGCTTGTTTTCGGAACCCGGACATTCACCCCTCCACTTT	CASSLFSEPGHSPLHF
TRBJ2-5	TRBV12-3/TRBV12-4	few	-	TGTGCCAGCAGCTTCTACAGGAATACCCAAGGGGAGACCCAGTACTTC	CASSFYRNTQGETQYF
TRBJ2-7	TRBV30	many	-	TGTGCCTACAACGGACGGATTACTAGTGGCCGGTACGAGCAGTACTTC	CAYNGRITSGRYEQYF
TRBJ1-1	TRBV5-1	many	-	TGCGCCAGCAGCTGGCGAAGTTTAGGCACTGAAGCTTTCTTT	CASSWRSLGTEAFF
TRBJ2-1	TRBV9	many	TRBD2	TGTGCCAGCAACCTACCCGGGGGGCTAGCGGGGACTGGGAATGAGCAGTTCTTC	CASNLPGGLAGTGNEQFF
TRBJ2-1	TRBV7-3	many	TRBD2	TGTGCCAGCAGCTACCATTCGACGGGACTACCTGATTACAATGAGCAGTTCTTC	CASSYHSTGLPDYNEQFF
TRBJ2-1	TRBV19	many	TRBD2	TGTGCCAGTAGTATACCTAGCGGGGCATACAATGAGCAGTTCTTC	CASSIPSGAYNEQFF
TRBJ2-1	TRBV28	many	TRBD2	TGTGCCACATTAGCGGGAGTAAACAATGAGCAGTTCTTC	CATLAGVNNEQFF
TRBJ2-1	TRBV7-6	many	-	TGTGCCAGCAGCTTAGGGTTACGGACATCGTGGGGGTCCAATGAGCAGTTCTTC	CASSLGLRTSWGSNEQFF
TRBJ1-2	TRBV5-1	many	-	TGCGCCAGCAGCTTGTCGGCAGGCCGAGCTAACTATGGCTACACCTTC	CASSLSAGRANYGYTF